The subject of this entry is one T cell receptor beta chain. What it binds is unknown. Tens of millions of PBMCs went into genomic DNA for unsorted samples. The sample belongs to a study of shared clonotypes between healthy human individuals. The V gene lost 4 bases and the J gene lost 7 bases, with 14 bases spanning the gap. CDR1 is MRHNA, CDR2 SNTAGT, per germline. The CDR3 contains 14 residues. Genomic DNA from each subset was divided evenly over several immunoSEQ plates. Unsorted PBMC DNA underwent sequencing on ten immunoSEQ deep assay plates. Assay used: immunoSEQ multiplex PCR; TCRdb lists only in-frame clones, some missing. The table lists 530,000 or so clones, over 60% of them singletons. Study-level results: Sampling used blood alone; tissue repertoires probably differ.

The sequenced sample consisted of PBMCs. This chain connects TRBV6-4 to TRBJ2-4; D is unclear. This TCR derives from a woman in her forties in good health. Some clones in this sample may be carry-over from other donors' samples. CDR3 sequence (DNA): TGTGCCAGCAGTGTTGAGGTGCTAATTAACATTCAGTACTTC. Translating it yields CASSVEVLINIQYF.